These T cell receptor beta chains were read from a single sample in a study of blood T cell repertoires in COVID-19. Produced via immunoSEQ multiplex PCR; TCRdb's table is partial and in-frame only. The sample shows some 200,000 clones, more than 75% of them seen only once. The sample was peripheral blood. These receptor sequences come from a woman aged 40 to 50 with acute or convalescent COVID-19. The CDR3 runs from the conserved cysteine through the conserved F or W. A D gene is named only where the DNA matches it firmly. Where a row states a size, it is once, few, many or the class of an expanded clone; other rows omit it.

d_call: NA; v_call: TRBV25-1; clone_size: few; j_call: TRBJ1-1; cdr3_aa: CASKEQGFAEAFF
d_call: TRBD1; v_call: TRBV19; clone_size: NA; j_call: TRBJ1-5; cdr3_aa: CASSFRDRTGRGEQPQHF
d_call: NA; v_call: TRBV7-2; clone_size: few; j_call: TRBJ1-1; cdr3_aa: CASRSTIGNTEAFF
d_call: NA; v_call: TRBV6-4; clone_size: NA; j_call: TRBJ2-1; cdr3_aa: CASSEDTYNEQFF
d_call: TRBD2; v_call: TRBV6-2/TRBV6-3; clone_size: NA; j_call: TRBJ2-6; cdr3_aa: CASRWGGAGANVLTF
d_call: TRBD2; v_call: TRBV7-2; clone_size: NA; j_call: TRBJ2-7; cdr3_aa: CAGSLRLPSGGLSYEQYF
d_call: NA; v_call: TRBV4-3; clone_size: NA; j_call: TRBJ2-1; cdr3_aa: CASSQDASGVYNEQFF
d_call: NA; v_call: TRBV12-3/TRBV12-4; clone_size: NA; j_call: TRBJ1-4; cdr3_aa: CASSHTEKLFF
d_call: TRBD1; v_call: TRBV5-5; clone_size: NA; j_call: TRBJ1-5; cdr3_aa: CASSPGTGFKPQHF
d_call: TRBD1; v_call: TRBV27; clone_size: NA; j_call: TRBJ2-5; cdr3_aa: CASNLQGAGETQYF
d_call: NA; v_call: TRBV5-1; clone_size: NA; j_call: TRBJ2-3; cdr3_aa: CASSLASMGATSTDTQYF
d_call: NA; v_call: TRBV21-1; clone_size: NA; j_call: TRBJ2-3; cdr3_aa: CASSIRDTQYF
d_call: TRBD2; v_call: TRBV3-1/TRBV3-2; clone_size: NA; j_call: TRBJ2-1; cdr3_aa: CASSQDFTPGLAGDSYNEQFF
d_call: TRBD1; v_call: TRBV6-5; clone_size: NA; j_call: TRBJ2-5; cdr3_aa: CASSYSRGRKQETQYF
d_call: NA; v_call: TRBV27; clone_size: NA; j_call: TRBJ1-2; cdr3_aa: CASSRGRNHDYGYTF
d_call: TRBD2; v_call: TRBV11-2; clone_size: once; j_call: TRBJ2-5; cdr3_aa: CASSSASGGPWETQYF
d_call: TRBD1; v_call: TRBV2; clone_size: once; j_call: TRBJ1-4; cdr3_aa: CASRTGTGREKLFF
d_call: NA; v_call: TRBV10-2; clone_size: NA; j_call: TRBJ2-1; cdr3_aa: CASSAETHSSNEQFF
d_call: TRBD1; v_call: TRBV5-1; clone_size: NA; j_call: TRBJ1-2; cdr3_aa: CASSLGQGARGYTF
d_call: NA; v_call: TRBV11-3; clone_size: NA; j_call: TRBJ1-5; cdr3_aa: CASSLDRTCPNQPQHF
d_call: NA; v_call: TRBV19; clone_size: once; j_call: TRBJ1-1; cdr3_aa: CASTIQGNTEAFF
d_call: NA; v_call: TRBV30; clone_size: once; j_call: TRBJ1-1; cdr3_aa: CAWSGTVNTEAFF
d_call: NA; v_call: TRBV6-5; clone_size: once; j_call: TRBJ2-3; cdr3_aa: CASRGSTDTQYF
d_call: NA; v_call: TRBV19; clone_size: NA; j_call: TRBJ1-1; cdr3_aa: CATREGWEAFF
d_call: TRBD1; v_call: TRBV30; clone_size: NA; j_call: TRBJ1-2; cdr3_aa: CASTGKGDSNYGYTF
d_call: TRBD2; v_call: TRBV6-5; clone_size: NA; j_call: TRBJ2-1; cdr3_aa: CASSRLAGEQFF
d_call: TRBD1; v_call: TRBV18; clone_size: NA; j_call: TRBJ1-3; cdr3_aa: CASSPKGRDRDSGNTIYF
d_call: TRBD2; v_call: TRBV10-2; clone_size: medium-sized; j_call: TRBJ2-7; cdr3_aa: CASSADSGGSLKQYF
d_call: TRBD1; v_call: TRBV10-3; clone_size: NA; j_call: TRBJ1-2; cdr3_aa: CAISRGTGSRNYGYTF
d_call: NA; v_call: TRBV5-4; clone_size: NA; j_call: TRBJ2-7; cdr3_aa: CASRNGGRSSYEQYF
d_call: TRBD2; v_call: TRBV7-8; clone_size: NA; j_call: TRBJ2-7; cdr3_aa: CASSQRTSYEQYF
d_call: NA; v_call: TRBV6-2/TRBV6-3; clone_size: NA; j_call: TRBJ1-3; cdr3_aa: CASSYDGQRGRAIYF
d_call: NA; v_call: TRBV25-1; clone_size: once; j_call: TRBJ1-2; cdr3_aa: CASSDTVPYGYTF
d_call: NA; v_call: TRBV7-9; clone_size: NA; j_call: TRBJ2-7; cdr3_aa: CANSYGGYEQYF
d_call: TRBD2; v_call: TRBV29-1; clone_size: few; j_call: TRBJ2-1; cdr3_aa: CSVDRGLAGGEQFF
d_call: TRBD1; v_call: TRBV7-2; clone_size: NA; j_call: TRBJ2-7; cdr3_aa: CASSRQGIDEQYF
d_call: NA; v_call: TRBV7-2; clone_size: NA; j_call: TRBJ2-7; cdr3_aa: CASSLGPVRSSYEQYF
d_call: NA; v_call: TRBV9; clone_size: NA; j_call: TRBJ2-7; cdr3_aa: CASSGLDSEQYF
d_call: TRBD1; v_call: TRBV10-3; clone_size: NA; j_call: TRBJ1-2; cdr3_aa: CAISVDRAGGYTF
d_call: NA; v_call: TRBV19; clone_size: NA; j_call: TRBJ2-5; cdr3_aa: CASSIHRVGGPSQETQYF
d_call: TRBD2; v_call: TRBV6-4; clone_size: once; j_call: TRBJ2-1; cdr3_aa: CASSVSLAGVHEQFF
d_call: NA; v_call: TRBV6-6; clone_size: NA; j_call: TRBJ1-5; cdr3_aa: CASTEGGARVQHF
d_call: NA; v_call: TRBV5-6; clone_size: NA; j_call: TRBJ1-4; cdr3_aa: CASSVARLGATNEKLFF
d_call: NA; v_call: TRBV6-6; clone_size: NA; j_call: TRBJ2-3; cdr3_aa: CASSYRGPSQDTQYF
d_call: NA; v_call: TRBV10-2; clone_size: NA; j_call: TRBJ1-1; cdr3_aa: CASSKQGNTEAFF
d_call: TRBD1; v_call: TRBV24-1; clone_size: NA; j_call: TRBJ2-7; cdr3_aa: CATSERDRDNHEQYF
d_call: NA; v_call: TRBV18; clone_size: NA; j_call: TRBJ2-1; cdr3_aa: CASLPRTNLDNEQFF
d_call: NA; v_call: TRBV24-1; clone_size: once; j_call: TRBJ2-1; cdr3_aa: CATSDLQNLDEQFF
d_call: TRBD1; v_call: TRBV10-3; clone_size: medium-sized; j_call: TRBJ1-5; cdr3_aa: CAIKEGQGFDQPQHF
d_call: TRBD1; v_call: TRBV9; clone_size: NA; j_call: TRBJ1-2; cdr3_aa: CASSVAPRDRAYGYTF
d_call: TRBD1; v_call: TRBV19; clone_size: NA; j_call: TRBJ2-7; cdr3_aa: CASSDRGLDEQYF
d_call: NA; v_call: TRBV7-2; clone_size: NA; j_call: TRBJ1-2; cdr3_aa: CASSLEAARGNYGYTF
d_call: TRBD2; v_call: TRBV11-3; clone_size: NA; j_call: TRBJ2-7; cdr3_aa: CASSLEAGPSYEQYF